This T cell receptor beta chain was sequenced in a study of blood T cell repertoires in COVID-19. On the study more broadly: Acute and convalescent COVID-19 samples came from the United States, Italy and Spain. PBMCs, B-cell-depleted T cells, or T cells were the source of the cDNA or gDNA that made up the material.

The CDR3 is 15 residues long. CDR1 is MNHNY and CDR2 is SVGAGI in the germline V gene (reference sequence). Trimming took off 7 bases at V and 3 bases at J, with 17 bases between the two ends. Clones were sequenced by immunoSEQ multiplex PCR, and TCRdb holds only the in-frame ones, with some missing. The sample includes 200,000 or so clones, under 85% of them seen just once. This TCR was sampled from a man between 60 and 75 years old with active or convalescent COVID-19. V usage is TRBV6-6 and J usage is TRBJ2-3; D possibly corresponds to TRBD1 (5 bases). The specimen was peripheral blood. CDR3 protein: CASTPPGLGTDTQYF. In DNA form, the CDR3 reads TGTGCCAGCACCCCCCCAGGGCTGGGGACAGATACGCAGTATTTT.